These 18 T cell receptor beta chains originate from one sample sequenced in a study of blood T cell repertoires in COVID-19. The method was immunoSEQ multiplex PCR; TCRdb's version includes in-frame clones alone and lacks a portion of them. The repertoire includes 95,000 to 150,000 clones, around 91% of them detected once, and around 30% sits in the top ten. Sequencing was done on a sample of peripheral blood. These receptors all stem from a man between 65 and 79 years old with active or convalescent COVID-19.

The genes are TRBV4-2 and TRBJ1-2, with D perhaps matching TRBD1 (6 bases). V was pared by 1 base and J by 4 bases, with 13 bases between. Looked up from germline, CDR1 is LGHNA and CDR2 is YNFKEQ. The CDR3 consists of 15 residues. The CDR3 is CASSQGGQTIYGYTF. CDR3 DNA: TGTGCCAGCAGCCAAGGTGGACAGACTATCTATGGCTACACCTTC.

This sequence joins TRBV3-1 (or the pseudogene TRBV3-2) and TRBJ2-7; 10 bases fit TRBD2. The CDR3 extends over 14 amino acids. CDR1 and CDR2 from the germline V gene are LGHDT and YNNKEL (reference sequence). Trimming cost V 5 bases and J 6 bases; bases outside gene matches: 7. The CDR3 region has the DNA TGTGCCAGCAGCTTTAGCGGGAGGTCGGCCGAGCAGTACTTC. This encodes CASSFSGRSAEQYF.

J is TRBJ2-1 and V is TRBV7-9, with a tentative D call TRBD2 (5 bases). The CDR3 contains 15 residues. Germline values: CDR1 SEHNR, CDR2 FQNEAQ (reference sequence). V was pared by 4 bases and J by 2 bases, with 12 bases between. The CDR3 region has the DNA TGTGCCAGCAGCTCCGCTAACGGGGCCTACAATGAGCAGTTCTTC. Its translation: CASSSANGAYNEQFF.

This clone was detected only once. Here the CDR3 DNA reads TGTGCCAGCAGTTCCTACTCCTACAATGAGCAGTTCTTC. This translates into CASSSYSYNEQFF. The chain has TRBV27 and TRBJ2-1; D gene unclear. V lost 4 bases, J lost 0 bases, and 4 bases lay in between. CDR3 length: 13 amino acids. CDR1 is MNHEY and CDR2 is SMNVEV in the germline V gene (reference sequence).

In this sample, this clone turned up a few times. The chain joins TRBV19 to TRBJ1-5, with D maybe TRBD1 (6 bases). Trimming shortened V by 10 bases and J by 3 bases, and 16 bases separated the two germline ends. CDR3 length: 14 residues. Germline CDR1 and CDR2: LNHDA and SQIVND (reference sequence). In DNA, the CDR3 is TGTGCCACCGACCCTACAGGGAACAATCAGCCCCAGCATTTT. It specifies CATDPTGNNQPQHF.

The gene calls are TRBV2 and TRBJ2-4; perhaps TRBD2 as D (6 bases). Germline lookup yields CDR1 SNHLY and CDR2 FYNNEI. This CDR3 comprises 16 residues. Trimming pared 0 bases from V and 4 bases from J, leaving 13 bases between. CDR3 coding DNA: TGTGCCAGCAGTGAAGCGTTGGCGGGGCCTAAAAACATTCAGTACTTC. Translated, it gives CASSEALAGPKNIQYF.

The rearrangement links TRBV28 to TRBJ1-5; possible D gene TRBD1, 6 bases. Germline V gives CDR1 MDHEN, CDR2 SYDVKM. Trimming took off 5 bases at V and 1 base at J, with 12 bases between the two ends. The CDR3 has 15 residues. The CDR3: CASSTFTGSNQPQHF. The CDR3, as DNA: TGTGCCAGCAGTACCTTCACAGGGAGCAATCAGCCCCAGCATTTT.

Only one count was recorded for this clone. The CDR3 spells CASSFLPAGGYNEQFF. In nucleotides, the CDR3 is TGTGCCAGTAGTTTCCTCCCAGCGGGAGGCTACAATGAGCAGTTCTTC. The chain uses TRBV19 and TRBJ2-1; 9 bases line up with TRBD2. The germline V gene has CDR1 LNHDA and CDR2 SQIVND (reference sequence). J lost 3 bases, V lost 5 bases, and 8 bases had no gene match. This CDR3 comprises 16 residues.

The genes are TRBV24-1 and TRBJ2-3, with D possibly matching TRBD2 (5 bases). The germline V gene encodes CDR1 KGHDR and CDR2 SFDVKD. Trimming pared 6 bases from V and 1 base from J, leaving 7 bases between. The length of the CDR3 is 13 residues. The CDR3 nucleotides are TGTGCCACCAGTAAGAGGGGCACAGATACGCAGTATTTT. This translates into CATSKRGTDTQYF.

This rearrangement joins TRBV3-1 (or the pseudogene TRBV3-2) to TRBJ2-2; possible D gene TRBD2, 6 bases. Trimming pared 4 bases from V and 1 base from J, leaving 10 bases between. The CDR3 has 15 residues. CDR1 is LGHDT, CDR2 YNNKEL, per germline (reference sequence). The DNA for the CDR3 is TGTGCCAGCAGCCTCGGGGGTGGGAACACCGGGGAGCTGTTTTTT. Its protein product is CASSLGGGNTGELFF.

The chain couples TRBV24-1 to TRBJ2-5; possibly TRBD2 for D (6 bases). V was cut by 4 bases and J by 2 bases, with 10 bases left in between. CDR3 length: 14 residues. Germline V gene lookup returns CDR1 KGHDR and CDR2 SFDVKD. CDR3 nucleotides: TGTGCCACCAGTGACCAGAGCGGGCAAGAGACCCAGTACTTC. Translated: CATSDQSGQETQYF.

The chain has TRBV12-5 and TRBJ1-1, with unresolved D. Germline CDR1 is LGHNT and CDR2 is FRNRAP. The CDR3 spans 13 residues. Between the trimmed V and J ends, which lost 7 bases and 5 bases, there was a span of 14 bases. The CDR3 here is CASAGEGRTEAFF. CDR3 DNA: TGTGCTAGTGCCGGGGAAGGGAGAACTGAAGCTTTCTTT.

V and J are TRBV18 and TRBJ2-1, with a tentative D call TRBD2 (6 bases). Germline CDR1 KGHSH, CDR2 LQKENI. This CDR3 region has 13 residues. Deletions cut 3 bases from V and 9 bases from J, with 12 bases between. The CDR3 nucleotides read TGTGCCAGCTCACCGGAGGTGGAGGGTGAGCAGTTCTTC. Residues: CASSPEVEGEQFF. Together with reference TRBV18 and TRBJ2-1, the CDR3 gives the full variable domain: NAGVMQNPRHLVRRRGQEARLRCSPMKGHSHVYWYRQLPEEGLKFMVYLQKENIIDESGMPKERFSAEFPKEGPSILRIQQVVRGDSAAYFCASSPEVEGEQFFGPGTRLTVL.

The CDR3 spells CAWRTTGGNTEAFF. CDR3 bases: TGTGCCTGGAGGACAACAGGGGGGAACACTGAAGCTTTCTTT. The gene calls are TRBV30 and TRBJ1-1, with 8 bases matching TRBD1. The CDR3 length is 14 residues. In germline, CDR1 is GTSNPN, CDR2 SVGIG (reference sequence). The V segment lost 3 bases and the J segment 1 base; nucleotides outside the gene matches: 4.

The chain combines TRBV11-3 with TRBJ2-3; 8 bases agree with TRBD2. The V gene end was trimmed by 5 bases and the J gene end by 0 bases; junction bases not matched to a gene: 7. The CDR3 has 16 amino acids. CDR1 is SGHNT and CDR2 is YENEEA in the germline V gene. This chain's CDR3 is CASSLGASGSTDTQYF. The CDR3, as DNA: TGTGCCAGCAGCCTAGGGGCTAGCGGGAGCACAGATACGCAGTATTTT.

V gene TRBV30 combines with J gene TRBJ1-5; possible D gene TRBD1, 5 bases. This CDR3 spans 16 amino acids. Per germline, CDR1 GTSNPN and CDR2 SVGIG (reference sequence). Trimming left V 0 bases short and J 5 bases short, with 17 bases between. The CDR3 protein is CAWSVKGLTTHQPQHF. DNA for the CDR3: TGTGCCTGGAGTGTAAAGGGGCTAACAACGCATCAGCCCCAGCATTTT.

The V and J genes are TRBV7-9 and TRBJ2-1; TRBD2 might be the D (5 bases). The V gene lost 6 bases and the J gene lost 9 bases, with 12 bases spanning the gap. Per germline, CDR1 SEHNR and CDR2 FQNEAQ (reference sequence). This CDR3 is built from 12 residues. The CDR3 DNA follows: TGTGCCAGCAGTCCAACTAGATTTGAGCAGTTCTTC. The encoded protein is CASSPTRFEQFF.

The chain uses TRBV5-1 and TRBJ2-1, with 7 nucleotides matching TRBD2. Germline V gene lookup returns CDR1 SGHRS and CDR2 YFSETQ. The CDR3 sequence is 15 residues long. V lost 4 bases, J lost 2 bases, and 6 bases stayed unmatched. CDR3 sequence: CASSLLRETYNEQFF. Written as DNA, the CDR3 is TGCGCCAGCAGCCTCCTGCGGGAGACCTACAATGAGCAGTTCTTC. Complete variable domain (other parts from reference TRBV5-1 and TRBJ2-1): KAGVTQTPRYLIKTRGQQVTLSCSPISGHRSVSWYQQTPGQGLQFLFEYFSETQRNKGNFPGRFSGRQFSNSRSEMNVSTLELGDSALYLCASSLLRETYNEQFFGPGTRLTVL.